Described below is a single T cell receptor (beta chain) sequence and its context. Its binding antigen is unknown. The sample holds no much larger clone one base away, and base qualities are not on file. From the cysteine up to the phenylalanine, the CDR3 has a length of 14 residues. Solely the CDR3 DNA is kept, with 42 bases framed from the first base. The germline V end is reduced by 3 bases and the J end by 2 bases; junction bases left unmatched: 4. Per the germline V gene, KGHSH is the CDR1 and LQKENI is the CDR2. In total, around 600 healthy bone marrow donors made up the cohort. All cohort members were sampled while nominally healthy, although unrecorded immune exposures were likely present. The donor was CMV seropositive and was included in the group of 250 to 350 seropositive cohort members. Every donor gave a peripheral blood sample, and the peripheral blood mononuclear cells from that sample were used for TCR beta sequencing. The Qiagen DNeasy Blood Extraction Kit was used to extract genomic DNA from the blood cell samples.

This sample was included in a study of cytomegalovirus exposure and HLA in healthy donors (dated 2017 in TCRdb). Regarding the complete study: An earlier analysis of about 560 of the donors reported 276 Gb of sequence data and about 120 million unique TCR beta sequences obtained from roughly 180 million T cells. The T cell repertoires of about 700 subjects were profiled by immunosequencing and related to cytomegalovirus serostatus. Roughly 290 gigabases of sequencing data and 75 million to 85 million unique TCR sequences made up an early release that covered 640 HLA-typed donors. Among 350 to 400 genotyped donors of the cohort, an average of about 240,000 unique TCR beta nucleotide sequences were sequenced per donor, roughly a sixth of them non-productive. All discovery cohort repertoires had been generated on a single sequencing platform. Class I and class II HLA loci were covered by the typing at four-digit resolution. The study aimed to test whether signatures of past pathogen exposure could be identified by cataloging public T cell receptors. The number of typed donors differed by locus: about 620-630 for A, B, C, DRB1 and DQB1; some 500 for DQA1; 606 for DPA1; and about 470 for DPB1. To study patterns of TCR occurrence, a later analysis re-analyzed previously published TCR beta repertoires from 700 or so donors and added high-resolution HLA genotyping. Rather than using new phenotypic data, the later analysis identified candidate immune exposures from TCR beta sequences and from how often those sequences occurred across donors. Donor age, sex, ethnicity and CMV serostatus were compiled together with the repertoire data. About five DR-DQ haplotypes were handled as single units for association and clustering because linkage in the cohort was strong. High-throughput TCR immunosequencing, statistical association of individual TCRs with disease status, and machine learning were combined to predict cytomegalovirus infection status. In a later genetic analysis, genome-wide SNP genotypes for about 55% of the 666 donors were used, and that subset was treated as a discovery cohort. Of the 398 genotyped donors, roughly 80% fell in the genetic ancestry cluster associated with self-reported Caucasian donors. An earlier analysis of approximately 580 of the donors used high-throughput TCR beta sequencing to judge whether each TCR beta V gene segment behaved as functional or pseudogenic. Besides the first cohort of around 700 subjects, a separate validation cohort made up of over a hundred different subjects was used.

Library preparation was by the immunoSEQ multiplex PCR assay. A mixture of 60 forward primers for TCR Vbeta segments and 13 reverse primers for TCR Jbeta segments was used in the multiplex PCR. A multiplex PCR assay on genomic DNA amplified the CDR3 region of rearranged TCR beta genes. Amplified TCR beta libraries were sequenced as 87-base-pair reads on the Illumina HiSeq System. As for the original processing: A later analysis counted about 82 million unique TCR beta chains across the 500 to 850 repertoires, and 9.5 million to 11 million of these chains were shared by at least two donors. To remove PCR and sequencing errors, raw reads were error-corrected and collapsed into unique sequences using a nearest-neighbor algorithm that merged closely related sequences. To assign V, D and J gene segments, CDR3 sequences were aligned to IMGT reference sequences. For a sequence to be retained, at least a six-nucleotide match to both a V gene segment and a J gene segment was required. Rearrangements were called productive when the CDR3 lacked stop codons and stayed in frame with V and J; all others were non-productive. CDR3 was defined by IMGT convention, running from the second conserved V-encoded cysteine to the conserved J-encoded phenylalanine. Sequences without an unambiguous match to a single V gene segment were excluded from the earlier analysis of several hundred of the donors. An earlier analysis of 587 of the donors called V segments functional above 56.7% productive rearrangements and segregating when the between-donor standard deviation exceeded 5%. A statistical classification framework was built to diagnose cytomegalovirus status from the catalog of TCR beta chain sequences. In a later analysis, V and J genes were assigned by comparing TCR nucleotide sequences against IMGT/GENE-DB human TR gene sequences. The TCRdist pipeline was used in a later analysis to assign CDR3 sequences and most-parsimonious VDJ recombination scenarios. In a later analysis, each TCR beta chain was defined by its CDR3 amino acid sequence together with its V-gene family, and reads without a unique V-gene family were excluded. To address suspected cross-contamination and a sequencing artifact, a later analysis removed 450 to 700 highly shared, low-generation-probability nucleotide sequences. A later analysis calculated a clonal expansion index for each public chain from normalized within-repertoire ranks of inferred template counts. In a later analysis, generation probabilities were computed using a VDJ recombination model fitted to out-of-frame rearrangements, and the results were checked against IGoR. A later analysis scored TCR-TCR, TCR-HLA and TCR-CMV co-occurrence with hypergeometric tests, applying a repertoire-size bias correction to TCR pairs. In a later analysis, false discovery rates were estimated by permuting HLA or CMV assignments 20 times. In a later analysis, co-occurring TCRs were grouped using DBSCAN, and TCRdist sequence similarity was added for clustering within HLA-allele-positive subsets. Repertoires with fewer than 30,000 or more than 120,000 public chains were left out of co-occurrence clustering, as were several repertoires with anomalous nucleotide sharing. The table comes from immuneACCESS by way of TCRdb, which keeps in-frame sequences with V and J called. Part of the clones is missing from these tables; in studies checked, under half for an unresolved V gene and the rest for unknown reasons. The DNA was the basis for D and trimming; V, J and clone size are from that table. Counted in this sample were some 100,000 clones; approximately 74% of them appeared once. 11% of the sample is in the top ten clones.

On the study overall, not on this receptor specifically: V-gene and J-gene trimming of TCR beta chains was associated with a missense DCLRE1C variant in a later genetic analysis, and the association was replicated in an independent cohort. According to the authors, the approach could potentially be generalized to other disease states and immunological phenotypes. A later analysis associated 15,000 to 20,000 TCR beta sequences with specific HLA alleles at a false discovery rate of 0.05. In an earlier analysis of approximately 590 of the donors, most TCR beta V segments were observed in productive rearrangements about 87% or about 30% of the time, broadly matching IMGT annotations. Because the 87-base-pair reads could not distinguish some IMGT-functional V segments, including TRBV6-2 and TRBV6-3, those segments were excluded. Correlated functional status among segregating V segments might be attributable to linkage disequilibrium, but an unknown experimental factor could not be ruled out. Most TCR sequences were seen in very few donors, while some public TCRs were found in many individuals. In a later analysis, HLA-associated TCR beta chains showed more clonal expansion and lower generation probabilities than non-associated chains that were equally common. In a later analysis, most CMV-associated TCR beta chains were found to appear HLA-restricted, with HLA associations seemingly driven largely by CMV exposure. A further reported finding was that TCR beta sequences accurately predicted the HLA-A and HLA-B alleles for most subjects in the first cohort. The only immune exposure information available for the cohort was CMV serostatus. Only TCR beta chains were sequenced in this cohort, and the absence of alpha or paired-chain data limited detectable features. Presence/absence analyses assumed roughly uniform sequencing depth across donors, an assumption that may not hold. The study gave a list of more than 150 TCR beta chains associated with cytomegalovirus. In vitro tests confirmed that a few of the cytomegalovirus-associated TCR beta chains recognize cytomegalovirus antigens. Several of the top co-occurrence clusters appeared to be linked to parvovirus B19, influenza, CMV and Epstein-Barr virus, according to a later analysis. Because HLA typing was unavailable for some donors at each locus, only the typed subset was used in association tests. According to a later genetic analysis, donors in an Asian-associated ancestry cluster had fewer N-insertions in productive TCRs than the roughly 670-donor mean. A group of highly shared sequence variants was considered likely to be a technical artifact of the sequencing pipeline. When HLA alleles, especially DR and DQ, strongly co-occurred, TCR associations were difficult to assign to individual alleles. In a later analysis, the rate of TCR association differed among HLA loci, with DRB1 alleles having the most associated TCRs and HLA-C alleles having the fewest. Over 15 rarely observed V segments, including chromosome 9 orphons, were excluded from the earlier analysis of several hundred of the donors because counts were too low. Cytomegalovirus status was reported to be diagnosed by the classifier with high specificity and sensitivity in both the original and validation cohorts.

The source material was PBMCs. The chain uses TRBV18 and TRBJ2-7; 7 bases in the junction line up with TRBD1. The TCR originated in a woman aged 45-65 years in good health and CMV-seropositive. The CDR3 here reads CASSPTGIAYEQYF. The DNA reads TGTGCCAGCTCACCGACAGGGATCGCCTACGAGCAGTACTTC.